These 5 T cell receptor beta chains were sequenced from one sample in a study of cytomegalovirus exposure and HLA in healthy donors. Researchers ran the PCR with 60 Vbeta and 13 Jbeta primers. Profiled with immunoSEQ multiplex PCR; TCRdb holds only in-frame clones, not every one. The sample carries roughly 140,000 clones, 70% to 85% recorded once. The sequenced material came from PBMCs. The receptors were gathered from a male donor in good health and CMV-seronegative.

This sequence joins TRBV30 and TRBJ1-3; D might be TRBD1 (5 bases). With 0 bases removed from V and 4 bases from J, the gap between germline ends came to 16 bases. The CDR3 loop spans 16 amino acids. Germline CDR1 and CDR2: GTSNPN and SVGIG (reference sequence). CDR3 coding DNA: TGTGCCTGGAGTGTGGCATCAGGGCCGCTGGGAAACACCATATATTTT. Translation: CAWSVASGPLGNTIYF.

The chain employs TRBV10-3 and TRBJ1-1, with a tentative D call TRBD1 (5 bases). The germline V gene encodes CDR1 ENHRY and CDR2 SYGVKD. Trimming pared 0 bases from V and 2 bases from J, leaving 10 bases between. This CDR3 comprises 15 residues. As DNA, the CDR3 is TGTGCCATCAGTGAGTCAGTAACAGGCAACACTGAAGCTTTCTTT. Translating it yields CAISESVTGNTEAFF.

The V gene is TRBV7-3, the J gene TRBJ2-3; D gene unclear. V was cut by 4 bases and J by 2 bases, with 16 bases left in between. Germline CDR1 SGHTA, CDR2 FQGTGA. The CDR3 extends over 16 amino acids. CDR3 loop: CASSSSPRQNTDTQYF. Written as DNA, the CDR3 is TGTGCCAGCAGCTCTTCACCGCGGCAGAACACAGATACGCAGTATTTT. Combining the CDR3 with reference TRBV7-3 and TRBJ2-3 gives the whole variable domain GAGVSQTPSNKVTEKGKYVELRCDPISGHTALYWYRQSLGQGPEFLIYFQGTGAADDSGLPNDRFFAVRPEGSVSTLKIQRTERGDSAVYLCASSSSPRQNTDTQYFGPGTRLTVL.

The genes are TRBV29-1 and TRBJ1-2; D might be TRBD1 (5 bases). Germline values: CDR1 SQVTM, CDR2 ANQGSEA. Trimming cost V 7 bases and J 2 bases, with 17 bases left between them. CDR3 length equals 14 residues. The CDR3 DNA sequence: TGCAGCGCCCCAGGGTCGGGCACCAACTATGGCTACACCTTC. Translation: CSAPGSGTNYGYTF.

The CDR3 DNA reads TGTGCCAGCAGTTTATCCCCCGGGACAGGAAATTACGAGCAGTACTTC. It encodes CASSLSPGTGNYEQYF. The rearrangement uses TRBV27 and TRBJ2-7; 8 nucleotides agree with TRBD1. V was pared by 0 bases and J by 4 bases, with 8 bases of the junction left unmatched. Germline V CDR1 and CDR2: MNHEY, SMNVEV (reference sequence). This CDR3 has 16 amino acids.